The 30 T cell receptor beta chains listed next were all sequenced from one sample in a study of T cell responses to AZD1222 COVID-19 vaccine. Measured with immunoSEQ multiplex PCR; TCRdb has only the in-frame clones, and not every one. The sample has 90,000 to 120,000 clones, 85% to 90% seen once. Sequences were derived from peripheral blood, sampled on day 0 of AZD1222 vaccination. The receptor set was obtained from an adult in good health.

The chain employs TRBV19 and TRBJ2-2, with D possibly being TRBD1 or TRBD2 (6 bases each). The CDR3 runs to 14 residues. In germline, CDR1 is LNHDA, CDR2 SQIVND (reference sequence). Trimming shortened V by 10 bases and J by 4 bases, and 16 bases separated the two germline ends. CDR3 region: CATQDGGSTGELFF. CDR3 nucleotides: TGTGCCACGCAAGACGGGGGCAGCACCGGGGAGCTGTTTTTT.

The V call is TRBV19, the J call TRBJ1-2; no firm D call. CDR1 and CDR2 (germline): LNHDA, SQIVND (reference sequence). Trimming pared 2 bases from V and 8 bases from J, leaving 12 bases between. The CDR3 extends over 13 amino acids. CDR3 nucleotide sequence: TGTGCCAGTAGTATAAATCGTTGGAGAGGCTACACCTTC. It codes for CASSINRWRGYTF.

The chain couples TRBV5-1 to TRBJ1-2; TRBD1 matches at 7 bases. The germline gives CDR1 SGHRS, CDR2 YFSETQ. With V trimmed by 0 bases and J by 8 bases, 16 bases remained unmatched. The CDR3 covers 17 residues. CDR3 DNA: TGCGCCAGCAGCTTGGAGGTCGGGTCCGGGACAGCGGTCGGCTACACCTTC. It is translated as CASSLEVGSGTAVGYTF.

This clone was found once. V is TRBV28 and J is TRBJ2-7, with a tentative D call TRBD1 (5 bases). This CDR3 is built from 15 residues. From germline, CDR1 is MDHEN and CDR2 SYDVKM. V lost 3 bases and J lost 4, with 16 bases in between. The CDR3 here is CASSLGLVGRYEQYF. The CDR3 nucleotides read TGTGCCAGCAGTTTGGGGCTGGTTGGACGGTACGAGCAGTACTTC.

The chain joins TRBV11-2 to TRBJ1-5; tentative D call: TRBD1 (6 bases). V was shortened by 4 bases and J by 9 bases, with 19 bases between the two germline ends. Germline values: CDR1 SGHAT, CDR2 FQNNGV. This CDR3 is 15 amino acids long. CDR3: CASSSGRGPSLPQHF. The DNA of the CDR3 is TGTGCCAGCAGCTCCGGACGGGGGCCATCATTGCCCCAGCATTTT.

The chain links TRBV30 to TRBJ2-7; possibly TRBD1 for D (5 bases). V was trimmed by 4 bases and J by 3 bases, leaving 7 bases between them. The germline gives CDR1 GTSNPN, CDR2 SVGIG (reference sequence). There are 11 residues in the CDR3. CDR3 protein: CAWKDNYEQYF. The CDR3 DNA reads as TGTGCCTGGAAGGACAACTACGAGCAGTACTTC.

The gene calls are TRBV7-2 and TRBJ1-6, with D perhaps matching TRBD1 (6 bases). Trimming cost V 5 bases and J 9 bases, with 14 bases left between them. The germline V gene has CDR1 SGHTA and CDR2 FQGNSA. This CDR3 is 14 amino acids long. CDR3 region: CASSKDRTLSPLHF. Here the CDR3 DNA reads TGTGCCAGCAGCAAGGACAGAACCCTTTCACCCCTCCACTTT.

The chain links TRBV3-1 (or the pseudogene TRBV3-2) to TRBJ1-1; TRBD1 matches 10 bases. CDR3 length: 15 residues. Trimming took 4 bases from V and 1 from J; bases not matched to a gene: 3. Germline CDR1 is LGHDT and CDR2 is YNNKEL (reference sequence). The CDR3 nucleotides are TGTGCCAGCAGCCCGTGGGACAGGGGGAACACTGAAGCTTTCTTT. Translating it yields CASSPWDRGNTEAFF.

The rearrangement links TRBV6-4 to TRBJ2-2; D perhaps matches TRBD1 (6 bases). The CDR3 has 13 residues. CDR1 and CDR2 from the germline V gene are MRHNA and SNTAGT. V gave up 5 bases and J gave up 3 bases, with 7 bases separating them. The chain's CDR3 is CASSPGDTGELFF. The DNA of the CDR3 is TGTGCCAGCAGTCCAGGGGACACCGGGGAGCTGTTTTTT.

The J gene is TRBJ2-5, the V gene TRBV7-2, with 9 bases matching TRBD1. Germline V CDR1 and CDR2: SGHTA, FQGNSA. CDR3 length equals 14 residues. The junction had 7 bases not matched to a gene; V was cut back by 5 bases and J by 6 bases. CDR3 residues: CASSLGQGRQTQYF. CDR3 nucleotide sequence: TGTGCCAGCAGCCTAGGACAGGGGAGGCAGACCCAGTACTTC. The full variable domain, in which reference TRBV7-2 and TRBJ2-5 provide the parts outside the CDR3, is GAGVSQSPSNKVTEKGKDVELRCDPISGHTALYWYRQSLGQGLEFLIYFQGNSAPDKSGLPSDRFSAERTGGSVSTLTIQRTQQEDSAVYLCASSLGQGRQTQYFGPGTRLLVL.

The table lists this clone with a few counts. The CDR3 nucleotides are TGCGCCAGCAGCTTGGTTGGGGCATCCATGAACACTGAAGCTTTCTTT. Translated: CASSLVGASMNTEAFF. V usage is TRBV5-1 and J usage is TRBJ1-1; D perhaps matches TRBD1 (5 bases). Between the trimmed V and J ends, which lost 0 bases and 0 bases, there was a span of 12 bases. This CDR3 has 16 residues. Germline V gene data show CDR1 as SGHRS and CDR2 as YFSETQ.

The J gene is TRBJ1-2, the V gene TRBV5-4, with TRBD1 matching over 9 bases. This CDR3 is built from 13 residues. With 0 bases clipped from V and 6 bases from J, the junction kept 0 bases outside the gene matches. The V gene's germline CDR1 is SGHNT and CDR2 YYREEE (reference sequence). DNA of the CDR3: TGTGCCAGCAGCTTGGGACAGGGGGATGGCTACACCTTC. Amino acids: CASSLGQGDGYTF.

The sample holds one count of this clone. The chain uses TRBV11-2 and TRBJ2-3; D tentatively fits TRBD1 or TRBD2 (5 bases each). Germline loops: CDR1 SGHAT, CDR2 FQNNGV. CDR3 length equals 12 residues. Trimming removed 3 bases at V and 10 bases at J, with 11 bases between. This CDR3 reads CASSFGRGSQYF. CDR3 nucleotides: TGTGCCAGCAGCTTCGGCCGGGGCTCGCAGTATTTT.

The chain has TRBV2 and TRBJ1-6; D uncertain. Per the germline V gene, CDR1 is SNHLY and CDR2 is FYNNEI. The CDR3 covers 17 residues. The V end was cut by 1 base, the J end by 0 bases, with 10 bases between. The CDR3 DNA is TGTGCCAGCAGTGAAGATTCTCCGAGCTCCTATAATTCACCCCTCCACTTT. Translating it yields CASSEDSPSSYNSPLHF.

The CDR3 here is CASSMFMRGIASGNNSPLHF. DNA for the CDR3: TGTGCCAGTAGTATGTTTATGCGGGGAATTGCGTCGGGCAATAATTCACCCCTCCACTTT. The chain employs TRBV19 and TRBJ1-6; no reliable D call. CDR1 and CDR2 from the germline V gene are LNHDA and SQIVND (reference sequence). CDR3 size: 20 residues. Deletions cut 3 bases from V and 5 bases from J, with 26 bases between. The full variable domain, rest sourced from reference TRBV19 and TRBJ1-6, is DGGITQSPKYLFRKEGQNVTLSCEQNLNHDAMYWYRQDPGQGLRLIYYSQIVNDFQKGDIAEGYSVSREKKESFPLTVTSAQKNPTAFYLCASSMFMRGIASGNNSPLHFGNGTRLTVT.

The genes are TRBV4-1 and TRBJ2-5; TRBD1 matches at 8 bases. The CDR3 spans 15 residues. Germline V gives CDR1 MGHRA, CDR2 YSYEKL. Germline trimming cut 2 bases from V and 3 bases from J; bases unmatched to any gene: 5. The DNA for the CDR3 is TGCGCCAGCAGCCAAAAATTGGACAGGGAAGAGACCCAGTACTTC. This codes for CASSQKLDREETQYF.

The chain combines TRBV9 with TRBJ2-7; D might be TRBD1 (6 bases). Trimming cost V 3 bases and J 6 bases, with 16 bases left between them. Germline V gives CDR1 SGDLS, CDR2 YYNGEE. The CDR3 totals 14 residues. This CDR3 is CASSGGRGFSEQYF. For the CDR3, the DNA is TGTGCCAGCAGCGGGGGCAGGGGTTTCAGCGAGCAGTACTTC.

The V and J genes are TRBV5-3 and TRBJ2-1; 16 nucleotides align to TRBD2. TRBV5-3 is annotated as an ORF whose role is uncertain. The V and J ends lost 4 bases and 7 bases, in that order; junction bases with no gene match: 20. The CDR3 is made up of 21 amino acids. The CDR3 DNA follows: TGTGCCAGAAGCCCGAAGGGACTAGCGGGGGGGTGTAAACAGGAGACGAATGAGCAGTTCTTC. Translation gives CARSPKGLAGGCKQETNEQFF.

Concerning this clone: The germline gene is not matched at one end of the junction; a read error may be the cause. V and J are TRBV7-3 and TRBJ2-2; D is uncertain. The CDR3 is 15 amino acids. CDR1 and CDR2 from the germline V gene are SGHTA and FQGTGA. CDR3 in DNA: TGTGCCAGCAGCTCCCGACCGCAGAACACCGGAGAGCTGTTTTTT. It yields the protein CASSSRPQNTGELFF.

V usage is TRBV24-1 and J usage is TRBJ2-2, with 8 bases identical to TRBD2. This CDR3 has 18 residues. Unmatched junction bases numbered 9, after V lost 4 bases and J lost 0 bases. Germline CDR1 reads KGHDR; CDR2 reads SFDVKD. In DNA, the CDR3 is TGTGCCACCAGTGACCCTGCGGGGGGCGGGACGAACACCGGGGAGCTGTTTTTT. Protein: CATSDPAGGGTNTGELFF.

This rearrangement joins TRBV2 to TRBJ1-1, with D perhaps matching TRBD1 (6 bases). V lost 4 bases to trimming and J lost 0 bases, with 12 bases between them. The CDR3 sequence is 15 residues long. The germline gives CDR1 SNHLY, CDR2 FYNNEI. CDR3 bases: TGTGCCAGCAGTGCACAGGGCGGAATGAACACTGAAGCTTTCTTT. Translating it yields CASSAQGGMNTEAFF.

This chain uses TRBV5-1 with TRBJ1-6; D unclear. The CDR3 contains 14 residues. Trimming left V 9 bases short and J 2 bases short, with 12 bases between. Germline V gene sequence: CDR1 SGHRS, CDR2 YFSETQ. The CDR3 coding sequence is TGCGCCAACCCGGGCGACCCCTATAATTCACCCCTCCACTTT. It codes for CANPGDPYNSPLHF.

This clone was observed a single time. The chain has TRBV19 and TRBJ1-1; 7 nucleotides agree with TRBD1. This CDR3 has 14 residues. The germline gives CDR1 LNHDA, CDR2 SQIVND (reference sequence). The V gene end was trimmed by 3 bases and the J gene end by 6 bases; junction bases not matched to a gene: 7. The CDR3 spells CASSIWQGVAEAFF. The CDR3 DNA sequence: TGTGCCAGTAGTATCTGGCAGGGGGTCGCTGAAGCTTTCTTT.

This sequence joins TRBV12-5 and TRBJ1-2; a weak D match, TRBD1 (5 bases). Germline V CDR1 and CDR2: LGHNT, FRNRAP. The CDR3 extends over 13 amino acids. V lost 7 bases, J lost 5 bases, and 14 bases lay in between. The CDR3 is CASARGTGYGYTF. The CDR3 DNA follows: TGTGCTAGTGCACGAGGGACCGGGTATGGCTACACCTTC. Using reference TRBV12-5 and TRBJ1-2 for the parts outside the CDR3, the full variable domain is DARVTQTPRHKVTEMGQEVTMRCQPILGHNTVFWYRQTMMQGLELLAYFRNRAPLDDSGMPKDRFSAEMPDATLATLKIQPSEPRDSAVYFCASARGTGYGYTFGSGTRLTVV.

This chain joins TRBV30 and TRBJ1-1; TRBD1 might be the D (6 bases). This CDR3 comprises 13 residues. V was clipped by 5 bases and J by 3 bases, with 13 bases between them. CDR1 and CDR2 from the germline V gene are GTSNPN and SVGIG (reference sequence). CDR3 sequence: CAWGRGGYTEAFF. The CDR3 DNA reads TGTGCCTGGGGCCGAGGGGGGTACACTGAAGCTTTCTTT.

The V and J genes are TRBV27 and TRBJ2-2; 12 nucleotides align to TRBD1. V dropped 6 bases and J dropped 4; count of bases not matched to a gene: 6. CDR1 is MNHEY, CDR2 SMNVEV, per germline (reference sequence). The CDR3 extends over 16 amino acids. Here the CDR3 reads CASRGTGGVLTGELFF. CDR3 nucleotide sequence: TGTGCCAGCAGGGGGACAGGGGGCGTGCTCACCGGGGAGCTGTTTTTT.

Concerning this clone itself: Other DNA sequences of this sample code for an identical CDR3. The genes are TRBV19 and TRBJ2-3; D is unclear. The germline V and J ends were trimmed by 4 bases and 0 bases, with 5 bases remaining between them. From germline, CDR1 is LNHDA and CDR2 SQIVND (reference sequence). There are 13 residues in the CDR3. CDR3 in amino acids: CASSKLSTDTQYF. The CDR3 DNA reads TGTGCCAGTAGTAAGTTGAGCACAGATACGCAGTATTTT.

The DNA of the CDR3 is TGTGCCAGCAGCCGAGACAGGGCAAACCTCAATGAGCAGTTCTTC. This translates into CASSRDRANLNEQFF. The chain has TRBV7-8 and TRBJ2-1; TRBD1 aligns across 7 bases. V shed 5 bases and J 6 bases; nucleotides not matched to a gene: 10. The CDR3 has 15 amino acids. Looked up from germline, CDR1 is SGHVS and CDR2 is FQNEAQ.

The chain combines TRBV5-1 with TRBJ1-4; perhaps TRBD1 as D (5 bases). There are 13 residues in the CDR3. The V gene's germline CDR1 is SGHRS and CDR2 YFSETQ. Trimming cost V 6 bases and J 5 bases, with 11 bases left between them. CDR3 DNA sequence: TGCGCCAGCACATGGGGGAACAATGAAAAACTGTTTTTT. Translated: CASTWGNNEKLFF.

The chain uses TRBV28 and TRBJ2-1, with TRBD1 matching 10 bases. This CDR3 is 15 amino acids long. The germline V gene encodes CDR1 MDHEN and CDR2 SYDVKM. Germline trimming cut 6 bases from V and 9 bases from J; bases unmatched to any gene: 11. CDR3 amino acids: CASRSDRGARSEQFF. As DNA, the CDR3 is TGTGCCAGCAGATCGGACAGGGGGGCTCGCAGTGAGCAGTTCTTC.